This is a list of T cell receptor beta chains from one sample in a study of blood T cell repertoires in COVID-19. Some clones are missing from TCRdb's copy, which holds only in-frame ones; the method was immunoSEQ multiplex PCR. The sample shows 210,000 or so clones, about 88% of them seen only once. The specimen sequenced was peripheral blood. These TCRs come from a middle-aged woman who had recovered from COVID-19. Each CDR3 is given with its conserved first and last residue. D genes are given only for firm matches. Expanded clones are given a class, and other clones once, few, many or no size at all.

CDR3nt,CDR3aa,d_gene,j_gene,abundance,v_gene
TGCGCCAGCAGCCAAGATTCATTAGTCTCGGGACTAGTCTACGAGCAGTACTTC,CASSQDSLVSGLVYEQYF,TRBD2,TRBJ2-7,.,TRBV4-1
TGTGCCAGCAGCCCACCGGGACAGGGCACCTACGAGCAGTACTTC,CASSPPGQGTYEQYF,TRBD1,TRBJ2-7,.,TRBV7-8
TGCGCCAGCAGCCAAGAGTACACGTTCAATAACAATGAGCAGTTCTTC,CASSQEYTFNNNEQFF,.,TRBJ2-1,.,TRBV4-3
TGTGCCTCCGGACTAGCGGGAGCGACCCAAGAGACCCAGTACTTC,CASGLAGATQETQYF,TRBD2,TRBJ2-5,.,TRBV30
TGTGCCAGCAGCCCTATGTTGGGTGGGCCTTTAACAGATACGCAGTATTTT,CASSPMLGGPLTDTQYF,.,TRBJ2-3,once,TRBV7-9
TGTGCCAGCAGCTTAGAAGGGGACAGCTTCTCCTACGAGCAGTACTTC,CASSLEGDSFSYEQYF,TRBD1,TRBJ2-7,.,TRBV7-6
TGTGCCAGCAGCCCAACCGGGACAGGCGGCGAGCAGTACTTC,CASSPTGTGGEQYF,TRBD1,TRBJ2-7,.,TRBV7-9
TGTGCCAGCTCACCAGACAGGGGACGGGGCTACACCTTC,CASSPDRGRGYTF,TRBD1,TRBJ1-2,.,TRBV18
TGTGCCAGCAGCGTGAAGGGACTGCCTACCTACGAGCAGTACTTC,CASSVKGLPTYEQYF,.,TRBJ2-7,.,TRBV9
TGTGCCAGCAGTCCCTGGGGGGGCAAGGCCGGGGAGCTGTTTTTT,CASSPWGGKAGELFF,.,TRBJ2-2,.,TRBV14
TGTGCCAGCACCATTAGACAGGGTAACTACAATGAGCAGTTCTTC,CASTIRQGNYNEQFF,TRBD1,TRBJ2-1,.,TRBV6-6
TGTGCCACCAGTGATGGTGGACTAGCGGGAGACGAGCAGTACTTC,CATSDGGLAGDEQYF,TRBD2,TRBJ2-7,few,TRBV24-1
TGTGCCAGCAGTTTGTGGACAGGGGGCATCTACGAGCAGTACTTC,CASSLWTGGIYEQYF,TRBD1,TRBJ2-7,.,TRBV27
TGTGCCATCAGTGAGTCTGGGAGGGATGAAAAACTGTTTTTT,CAISESGRDEKLFF,.,TRBJ1-4,once,TRBV10-3
TGTGCCTGGAGCCCGGGAGGTACAACCTACGAGCAGTACTTC,CAWSPGGTTYEQYF,TRBD2,TRBJ2-7,.,TRBV30
TGTGCCAGCAGCCCTATTTTAACAGGGGGTAGTGGCTACACCTTC,CASSPILTGGSGYTF,TRBD1,TRBJ1-2,.,TRBV3-1/TRBV3-2
TGTGCTAGTGGTTTGTCAGGGGTGGGCACCGGGGAGCTGTTTTTT,CASGLSGVGTGELFF,.,TRBJ2-2,.,TRBV12-5
TGTGCCAGCAGCTTAGCGGGTTTGAGGTCCCATGAGCAGTTCTTC,CASSLAGLRSHEQFF,.,TRBJ2-1,.,TRBV11-1